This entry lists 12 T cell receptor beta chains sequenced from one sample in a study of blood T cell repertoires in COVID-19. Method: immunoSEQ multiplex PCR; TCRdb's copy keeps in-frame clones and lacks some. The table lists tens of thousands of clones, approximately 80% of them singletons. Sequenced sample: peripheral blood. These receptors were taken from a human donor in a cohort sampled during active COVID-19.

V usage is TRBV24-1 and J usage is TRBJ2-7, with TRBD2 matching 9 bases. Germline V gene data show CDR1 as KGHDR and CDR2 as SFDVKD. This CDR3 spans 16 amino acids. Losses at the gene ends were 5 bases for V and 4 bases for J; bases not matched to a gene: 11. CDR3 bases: TGTGCCACCAGTGCGGGAGCGGGGGGTCTCAGTTACGAGCAGTACTTC. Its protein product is CATSAGAGGLSYEQYF.

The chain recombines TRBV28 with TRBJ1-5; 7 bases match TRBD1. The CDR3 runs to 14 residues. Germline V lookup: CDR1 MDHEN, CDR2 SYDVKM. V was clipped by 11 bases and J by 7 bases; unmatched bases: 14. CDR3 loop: CAAGGSRAGQPQHF. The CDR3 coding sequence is TGTGCCGCAGGGGGTTCCAGGGCGGGGCAGCCCCAGCATTTT.

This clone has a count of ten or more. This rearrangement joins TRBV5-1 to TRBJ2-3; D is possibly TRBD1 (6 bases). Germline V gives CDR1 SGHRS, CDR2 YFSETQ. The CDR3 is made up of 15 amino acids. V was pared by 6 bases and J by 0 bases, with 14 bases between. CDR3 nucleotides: TGCGCCAGCACGGCCGGGACACATAGCACAGATACGCAGTATTTT. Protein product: CASTAGTHSTDTQYF.

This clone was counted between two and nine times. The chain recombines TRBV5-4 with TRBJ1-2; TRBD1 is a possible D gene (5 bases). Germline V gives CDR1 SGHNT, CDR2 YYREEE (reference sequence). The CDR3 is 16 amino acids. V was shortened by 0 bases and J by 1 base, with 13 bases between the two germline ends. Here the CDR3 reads CASSLGYRKVNYGYTF. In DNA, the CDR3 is TGTGCCAGCAGCTTGGGGTACAGGAAGGTTAACTATGGCTACACCTTC.

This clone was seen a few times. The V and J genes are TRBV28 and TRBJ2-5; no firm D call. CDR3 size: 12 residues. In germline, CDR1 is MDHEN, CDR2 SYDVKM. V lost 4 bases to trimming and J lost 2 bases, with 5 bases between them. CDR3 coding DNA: TGTGCCAGCAGTTCTAGGCAAGAGACCCAGTACTTC. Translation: CASSSRQETQYF.

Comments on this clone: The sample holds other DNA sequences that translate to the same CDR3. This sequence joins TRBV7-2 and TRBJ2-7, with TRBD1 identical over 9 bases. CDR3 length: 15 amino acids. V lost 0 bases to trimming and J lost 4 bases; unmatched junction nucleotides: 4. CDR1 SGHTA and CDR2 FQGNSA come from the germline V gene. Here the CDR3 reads CASSLAPQGAYEQYF. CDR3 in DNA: TGTGCCAGCAGCTTAGCGCCACAGGGGGCTTACGAGCAGTACTTC.

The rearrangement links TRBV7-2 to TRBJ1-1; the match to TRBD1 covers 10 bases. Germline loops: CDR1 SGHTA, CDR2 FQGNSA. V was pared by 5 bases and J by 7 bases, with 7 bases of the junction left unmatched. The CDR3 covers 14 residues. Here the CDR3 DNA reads TGTGCCAGCAGCCGGGACAGGGGACGGGATGAAGCTTTCTTT. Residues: CASSRDRGRDEAFF.

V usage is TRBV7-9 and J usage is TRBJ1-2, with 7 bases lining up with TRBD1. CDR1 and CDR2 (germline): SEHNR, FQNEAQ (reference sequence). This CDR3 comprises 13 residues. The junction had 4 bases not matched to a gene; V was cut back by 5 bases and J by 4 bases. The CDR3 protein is CASSPRGPYGYTF. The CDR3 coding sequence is TGTGCCAGCAGCCCAAGGGGGCCCTATGGCTACACCTTC.

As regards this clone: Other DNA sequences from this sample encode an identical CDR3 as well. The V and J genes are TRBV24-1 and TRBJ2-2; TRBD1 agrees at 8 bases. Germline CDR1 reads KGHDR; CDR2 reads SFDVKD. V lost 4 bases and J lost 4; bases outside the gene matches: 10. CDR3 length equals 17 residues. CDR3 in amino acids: CATSDSGTGSGTGELFF. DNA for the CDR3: TGTGCCACCAGTGACTCCGGGACAGGAAGCGGCACCGGGGAGCTGTTTTTT.

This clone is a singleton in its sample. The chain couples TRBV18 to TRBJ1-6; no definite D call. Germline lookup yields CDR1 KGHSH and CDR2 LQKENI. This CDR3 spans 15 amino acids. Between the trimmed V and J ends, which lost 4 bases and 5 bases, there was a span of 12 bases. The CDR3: CASSQSEANNSPLHF. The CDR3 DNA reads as TGTGCCAGCTCACAATCGGAGGCGAATAATTCACCCCTCCACTTT. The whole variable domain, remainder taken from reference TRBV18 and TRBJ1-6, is NAGVMQNPRHLVRRRGQEARLRCSPMKGHSHVYWYRQLPEEGLKFMVYLQKENIIDESGMPKERFSAEFPKEGPSILRIQQVVRGDSAAYFCASSQSEANNSPLHFGNGTRLTVT.

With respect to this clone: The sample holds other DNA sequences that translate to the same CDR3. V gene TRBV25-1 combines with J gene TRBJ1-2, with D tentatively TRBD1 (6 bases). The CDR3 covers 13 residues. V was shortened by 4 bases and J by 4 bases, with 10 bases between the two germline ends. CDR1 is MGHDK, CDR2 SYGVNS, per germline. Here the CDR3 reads CASSAGHLYGYTF. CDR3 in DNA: TGTGCCAGCAGTGCGGGACACCTCTATGGCTACACCTTC.

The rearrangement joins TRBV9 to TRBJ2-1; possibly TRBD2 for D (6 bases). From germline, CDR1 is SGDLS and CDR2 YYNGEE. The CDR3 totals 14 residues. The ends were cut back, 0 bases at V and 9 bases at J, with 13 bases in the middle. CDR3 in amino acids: CASSVGWGESEQFF. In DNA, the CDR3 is TGTGCCAGCAGCGTAGGATGGGGGGAAAGTGAGCAGTTCTTC.